This T cell receptor (beta chain) was profiled in a study of cytomegalovirus exposure and HLA in healthy donors. The donors were in the roughly 120-subject validation cohort, distinct from the approximately 610-subject first cohort. The protocol was immunoSEQ multiplex PCR, while the TCRdb copy is restricted to in-frame clones and leaves out a portion. The sample has about 140,000 clones, roughly 87% seen once. Germline-derived CDR1 and CDR2 are SGHDN and FVKESK. The CDR3 sequence is 15 residues long. J lost 7 bases, V lost 4 bases, and 7 bases had no gene match. Sequencing was carried out using PBMCs. The chain combines TRBV14 with TRBJ2-1; 10 nucleotides match TRBD2. The origin of this receptor is a man aged 18-30 years in good health and CMV-seropositive. CDR3 in DNA: TGTGCCAGCAGCCGTTCTATAGCGGGAGGTAATGAGCAGTTCTTC. It yields the protein CASSRSIAGGNEQFF.